The rows below give T cell receptor beta chains drawn from one sample of a study of spatial heterogeneity in lung cancer. One entry per CDR3 protein, called by TCRdb with MiXCR from the 5' RACE reads. The sample holds 5,700 or so distinct CDR3 sequences, roughly 13% seen once. The sequenced sample was lung tumor tissue, obtained at surgery. The receptors derive from a female donor with early-stage non-small cell lung cancer. CDR3s leave out the opening cysteine and the closing phenylalanine or tryptophan. The size field is filled for only some rows; it gives once, few, many or a size class.

clone_size: NA
j_call: TRBJ2-3
cdr3_length: 10
v_call: TRBV5-1
cdr3_aa: ASRTEEDTQY

clone_size: many
j_call: TRBJ2-5
cdr3_length: 13
v_call: TRBV10-3
cdr3_aa: AISDDRVVGETQY

clone_size: medium-sized
j_call: TRBJ2-1
cdr3_length: 15
v_call: TRBV5-4
cdr3_aa: ASSSKIAGGSYNEQF

clone_size: many
j_call: TRBJ1-4
cdr3_length: 12
v_call: TRBV28
cdr3_aa: ASRQDRGRGKLF

clone_size: medium-sized
j_call: TRBJ2-3
cdr3_length: 15
v_call: TRBV28
cdr3_aa: ASSTPIGRVPYDTQY

clone_size: NA
j_call: TRBJ2-1
cdr3_length: 12
v_call: TRBV18
cdr3_aa: ASSYAGAYNEQF

clone_size: few
j_call: TRBJ2-1
cdr3_length: 16
v_call: TRBV20-1
cdr3_aa: SAPPLVRRGRSYNEQF

clone_size: many
j_call: TRBJ2-2
cdr3_length: 13
v_call: TRBV6-5
cdr3_aa: ASSYTGSRDGELF

clone_size: medium-sized
j_call: TRBJ1-3
cdr3_length: 13
v_call: TRBV12-3/TRBV12-4
cdr3_aa: ASSFLRAGGNTIY

clone_size: many
j_call: TRBJ2-3
cdr3_length: 13
v_call: TRBV6-6
cdr3_aa: ASSYSPGGTDTQY